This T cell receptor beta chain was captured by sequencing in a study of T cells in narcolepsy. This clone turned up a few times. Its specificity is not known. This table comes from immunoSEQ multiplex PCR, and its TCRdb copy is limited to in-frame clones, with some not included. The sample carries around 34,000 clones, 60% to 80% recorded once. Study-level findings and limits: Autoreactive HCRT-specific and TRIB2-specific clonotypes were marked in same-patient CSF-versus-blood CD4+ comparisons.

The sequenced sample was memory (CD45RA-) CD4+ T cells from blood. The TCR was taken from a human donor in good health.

CDR3 nucleotides: TGTGCCAGCAGTGTGAACACTGAAGCTTTCTTT. Translating it yields CASSVNTEAFF. The rearrangement links TRBV7-8 to TRBJ1-1; unclear D gene. Germline V CDR1 and CDR2: SGHVS, FQNEAQ. The length of the CDR3 is 11 residues. With 6 bases removed from V and 0 bases from J, the gap between germline ends came to 2 bases.